The rows below give T cell receptor beta chains drawn from one sample of a study of blood T cell repertoires in COVID-19. The data were produced by immunoSEQ multiplex PCR, yet TCRdb's version contains in-frame clones alone and is incomplete. The sample has 200,000 to 250,000 clones; approximately 86% are singletons. Sequences were obtained from peripheral blood. The receptors here all came from a woman between 25 and 40 years old with COVID-19, enrolled during active disease. The CDR3 runs from the conserved cysteine through the conserved F or W. The order of the fields is V gene, CDR3 protein.

V: TRBV7-2
CDR3: CASSWGMRGVSDEQFF

V: TRBV5-4
CDR3: CASSIIGLTDTQYF

V: TRBV4-1
CDR3: CASSQAGDYEQYF

V: TRBV9
CDR3: CASSGDSWNEQFF

V: TRBV28
CDR3: CASREREQYF

V: TRBV25-1
CDR3: CASSLGDRDGQPQHF

V: TRBV5-4
CDR3: CASSLPPGGRTEAFF

V: TRBV6-6
CDR3: CASSPGGGYTF

V: TRBV7-6
CDR3: CASSPRLPPGQGHEKLFF

V: TRBV7-7
CDR3: CASSRTSGDEETQYF

V: TRBV7-7
CDR3: CASSFDRDNEQFF

V: TRBV6-5
CDR3: CASIPGGSGELFF

V: TRBV7-9
CDR3: CASSPQRDTEAFF

V: TRBV4-2
CDR3: CASSHRGSRGGGEKLFF

V: TRBV19
CDR3: CASSVQSGSYSNQPQHF

V: TRBV28
CDR3: CASSLRSEAFF

V: TRBV29-1
CDR3: CSVGGSADTQYF

V: TRBV6-4
CDR3: CASSVTSGNTGELFF

V: TRBV2
CDR3: CASKYTRTSGSYNEQFF

V: TRBV27
CDR3: CASSFNGGGSYEQYF

V: TRBV5-1
CDR3: CASSSDRGYEQFF

V: TRBV4-3
CDR3: CASSQERGSTGELFF

V: TRBV6-2/TRBV6-3
CDR3: CASSPHNMNTEAFF

V: TRBV5-1
CDR3: CASSLRTGNPYEQYF

V: TRBV5-4
CDR3: CASSLAGKETQYF

V: TRBV7-2
CDR3: CASSSWPDTQYF

V: TRBV6-6
CDR3: CASSRDPRDYGYTF

V: TRBV27
CDR3: CASSAGQGRYGYTF

V: TRBV7-9
CDR3: CASSSRTGADYEQYF

V: TRBV5-6
CDR3: CASSLLAGITDTQYF

V: TRBV9
CDR3: CASSTDTLPNQPQHF

V: TRBV3-1/TRBV3-2
CDR3: CASSQDIGTGNTEAFF

V: TRBV5-1
CDR3: CASSSGGGYEQYF

V: TRBV7-9
CDR3: CASSLAGADTEAFF

V: TRBV14
CDR3: CASSLQGEHGYTF

V: TRBV5-6
CDR3: CASSLAGGGEAFF

V: TRBV27
CDR3: CASSFGAARGRMNTEAFF

V: TRBV6-1
CDR3: CASSESGGAANYGYTF

V: TRBV7-2
CDR3: CASRQGTVNTGELFF

V: TRBV4-2
CDR3: CASSQTPTGGYGYTF

V: TRBV12-3/TRBV12-4
CDR3: CASSLGGQPQHF

V: TRBV7-9
CDR3: CASSRVDKTNYGYTF

V: TRBV28
CDR3: CASGPRSGGAFADTQYF

V: TRBV7-2
CDR3: CASSGTGAFNQPQHF

V: TRBV2
CDR3: CASSGNWGHQPQHF

V: TRBV2
CDR3: CASSEAPTGDHEQYF

V: TRBV4-3
CDR3: CASSQDLPGGFLAPYSDTQYF

V: TRBV19
CDR3: CASSIGGVNTGELFF

V: TRBV24-1
CDR3: CATSEINRGQFF

V: TRBV11-3
CDR3: CASSLGGGSSSYEQYF

V: TRBV30
CDR3: CAWSPGQGSQPQHF

V: TRBV19
CDR3: CASGTGAGEGNSPLHF

V: TRBV28
CDR3: CASSLGSQNTIYF

V: TRBV5-4
CDR3: CASSLPGTGGSGYTF

V: TRBV2
CDR3: CASRERGGALNEQFF

V: TRBV5-4
CDR3: CASSSVVEAEQFF

V: TRBV9
CDR3: CASSADSPPADTQYF